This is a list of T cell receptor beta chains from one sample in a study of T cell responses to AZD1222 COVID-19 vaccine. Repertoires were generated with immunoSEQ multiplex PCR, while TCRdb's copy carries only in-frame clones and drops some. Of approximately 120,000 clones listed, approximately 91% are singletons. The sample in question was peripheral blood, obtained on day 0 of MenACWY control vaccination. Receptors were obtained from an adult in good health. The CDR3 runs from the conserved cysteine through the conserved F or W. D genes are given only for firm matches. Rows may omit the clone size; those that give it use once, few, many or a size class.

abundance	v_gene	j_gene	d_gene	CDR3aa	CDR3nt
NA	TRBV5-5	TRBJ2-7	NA	CASSFASGYHYEQYF	TGTGCCAGCAGCTTCGCATCAGGGTACCACTACGAGCAGTACTTC
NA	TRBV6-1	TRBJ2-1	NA	CASSELVPAGVF	TGTGCCAGCAGTGAATTAGTTCCAGCAGGGGTCTTC
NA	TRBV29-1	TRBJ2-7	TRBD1	CSVTGTGFSYEQYF	TGCAGCGTTACCGGGACAGGGTTTTCCTACGAGCAGTACTTC
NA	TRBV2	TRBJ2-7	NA	CASSRKGFWTEQYF	TGTGCCAGCAGTCGAAAAGGTTTCTGGACCGAGCAGTACTTC
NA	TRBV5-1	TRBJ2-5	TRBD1	CASSVGTGVETQYF	TGCGCCAGCAGCGTAGGGACAGGTGTAGAGACCCAGTACTTC
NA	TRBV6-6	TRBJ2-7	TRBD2	CASTQLAGTHEQYF	TGTGCCAGCACCCAACTAGCGGGTACCCACGAGCAGTACTTC
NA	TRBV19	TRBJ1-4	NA	CASSITGTGDEKLFF	TGTGCCAGTAGTATAACCGGGACGGGGGATGAAAAACTGTTTTTT
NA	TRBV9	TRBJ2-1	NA	CASSVAASWYNEQFF	TGTGCCAGCAGCGTAGCGGCTAGCTGGTACAATGAGCAGTTCTTC
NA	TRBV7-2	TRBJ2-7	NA	CASSLDWGGNEQYF	TGTGCCAGCAGCTTAGATTGGGGAGGAAACGAGCAGTACTTC
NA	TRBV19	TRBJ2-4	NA	CASSMGGGWDIQYF	TGTGCCAGTAGTATGGGGGGCGGCTGGGACATTCAGTACTTC
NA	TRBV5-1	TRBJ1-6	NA	CASSLGLLGSPLHF	TGCGCCAGCAGCTTGGGTCTTTTGGGTTCACCCCTCCACTTT
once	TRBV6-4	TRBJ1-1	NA	CASSDGGEAFF	TGTGCCAGCAGTGATGGCGGTGAAGCTTTCTTT
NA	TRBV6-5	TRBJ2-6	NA	CASSFAADGANVLTF	TGTGCCAGCAGTTTCGCAGCGGACGGGGCCAACGTCCTGACTTTC
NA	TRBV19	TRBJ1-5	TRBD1	CASSTTGGFAASQPQHF	TGTGCCAGTAGTACTACAGGGGGCTTCGCCGCGAGTCAGCCCCAGCATTTT
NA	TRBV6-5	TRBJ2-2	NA	CASSRGTHGTGELFF	TGTGCCAGCAGTCGCGGGACTCACGGCACCGGGGAGCTGTTTTTT
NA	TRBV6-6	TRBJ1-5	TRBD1	CASSIPLGGGSPQHF	TGTGCCAGCAGTATACCGCTTGGAGGGGGCTCCCCCCAGCATTTT
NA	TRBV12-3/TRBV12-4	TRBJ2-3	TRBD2	CASSPREPDTQYF	TGTGCCAGCAGCCCGCGGGAGCCAGATACGCAGTATTTT
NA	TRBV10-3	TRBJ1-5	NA	CSSARGNNQPQHF	TGCTCATCGGCGCGAGGGAACAATCAGCCCCAGCATTTT
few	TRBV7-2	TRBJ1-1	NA	CASSLVPRPTEAFF	TGTGCCAGCAGCTTAGTCCCCCGCCCGACTGAAGCTTTCTTT
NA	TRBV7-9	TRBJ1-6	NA	CASSLVGGYDPPLHF	TGTGCCAGCAGCTTAGTGGGGGGCTATGACCCACCCCTCCACTTT
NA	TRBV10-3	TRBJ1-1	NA	CAIGGSRGNTEAFF	TGTGCCATCGGGGGTTCTAGGGGGAACACTGAAGCTTTCTTT
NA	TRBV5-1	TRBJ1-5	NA	CASSLGGENQPQHF	TGCGCCAGCAGCTTGGGGGGAGAAAATCAGCCCCAGCATTTT
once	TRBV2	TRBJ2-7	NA	CASYSRRGSYEQYF	TGTGCCAGCTATAGCCGTAGGGGCTCCTACGAGCAGTACTTC
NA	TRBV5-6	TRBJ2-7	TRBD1	CASSAGQGKRNEQYF	TGTGCCAGCAGCGCGGGACAGGGGAAGCGGAACGAGCAGTACTTC
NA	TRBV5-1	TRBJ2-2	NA	CASSLAGGQNTGELFF	TGCGCCAGCAGCTTGGCCGGAGGGCAGAACACCGGGGAGCTGTTTTTT
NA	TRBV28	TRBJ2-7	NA	CASRDGNEQYF	TGTGCCAGCCGGGACGGAAACGAGCAGTACTTC
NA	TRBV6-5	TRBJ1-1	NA	CASSPEQGLEAFF	TGTGCCAGCAGTCCCGAACAGGGATTGGAAGCTTTCTTT
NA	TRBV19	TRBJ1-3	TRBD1	CASSMYTGTGDGNTIYF	TGTGCCAGTAGTATGTATACCGGGACAGGGGACGGAAACACCATATATTTT
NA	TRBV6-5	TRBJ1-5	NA	CASSWGGTQPQHF	TGTGCCAGCAGTTGGGGAGGTACGCAGCCCCAGCATTTT
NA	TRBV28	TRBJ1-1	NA	CASSPDSGGREAFF	TGTGCCAGCAGTCCCGATTCCGGGGGGCGAGAAGCTTTCTTT
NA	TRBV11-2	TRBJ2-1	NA	CASSLVNPTLVNEQFF	TGTGCCAGCAGCTTAGTCAATCCGACCCTGGTGAATGAGCAGTTCTTC
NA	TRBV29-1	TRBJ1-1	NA	CSVDHPDRLIEAFF	TGCAGCGTTGACCACCCCGACAGGCTAATTGAAGCTTTCTTT
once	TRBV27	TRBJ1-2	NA	CASSPQDLNYGYTF	TGTGCCAGCAGTCCCCAGGATCTTAACTATGGCTACACCTTC
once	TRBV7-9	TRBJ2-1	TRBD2	CATASGRVYEQFF	TGTGCCACTGCTAGCGGGAGGGTCTATGAGCAGTTCTTC
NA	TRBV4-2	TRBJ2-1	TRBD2	CASSRQLAGGQSSYNEQFF	TGTGCCAGCAGCCGACAACTAGCGGGGGGACAGAGCTCCTACAATGAGCAGTTCTTC
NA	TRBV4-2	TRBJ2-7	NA	CASSQGRQAHEQYF	TGTGCCAGCAGCCAAGGCCGACAGGCCCACGAGCAGTACTTC
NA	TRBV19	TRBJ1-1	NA	CASSIVDLGTEAFF	TGTGCCAGTAGTATCGTGGACCTGGGCACTGAAGCTTTCTTT
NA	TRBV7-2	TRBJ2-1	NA	CASSLLPLRSSYNEQFF	TGTGCCAGCAGCTTACTCCCCCTAAGGAGCTCCTACAATGAGCAGTTCTTC
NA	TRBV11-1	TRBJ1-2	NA	CASSPEYVGTYGYTF	TGTGCCAGCAGCCCTGAATACGTGGGAACCTATGGCTACACCTTC
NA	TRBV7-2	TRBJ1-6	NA	CASSSRATSTNSPLHF	TGTGCCAGCAGCTCCCGAGCGACCTCTACTAATTCACCCCTCCACTTT
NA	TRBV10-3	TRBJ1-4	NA	CAISDSRGSNEKLFF	TGTGCCATCAGTGATAGCCGGGGATCTAATGAAAAACTGTTTTTT
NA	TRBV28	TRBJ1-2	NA	CASNPGGDGYTF	TGTGCCAGCAACCCGGGGGGGGACGGCTACACCTTC